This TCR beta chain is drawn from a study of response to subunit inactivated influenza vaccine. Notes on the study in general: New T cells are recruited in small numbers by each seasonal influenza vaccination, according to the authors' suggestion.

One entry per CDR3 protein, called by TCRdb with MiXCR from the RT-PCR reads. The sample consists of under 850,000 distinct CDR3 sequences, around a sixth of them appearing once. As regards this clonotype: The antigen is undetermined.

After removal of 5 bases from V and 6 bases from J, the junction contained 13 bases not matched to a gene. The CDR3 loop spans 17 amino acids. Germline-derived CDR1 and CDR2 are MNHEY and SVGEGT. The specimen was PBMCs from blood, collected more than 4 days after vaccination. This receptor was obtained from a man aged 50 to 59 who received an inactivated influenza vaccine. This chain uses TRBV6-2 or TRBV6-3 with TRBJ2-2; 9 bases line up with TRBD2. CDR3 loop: CASSRSGSFWAPGELFF. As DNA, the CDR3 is TGTGCCAGCAGTCGTAGCGGGAGTTTCTGGGCCCCCGGGGAGCTGTTTTTT.